These 20 T cell receptor beta chains were sequenced from one sample in a study of blood T cell repertoires in COVID-19 (dated by TCRdb to the early 2020s). Library generation was performed with the immunoSEQ multiplex PCR assay. Sourced from immuneACCESS, this table was stored by TCRdb with only in-frame sequences that have V and J called. A share of the clones is absent; for the studies checked, an unresolved V gene accounts for under half, and the remainder has no known explanation. The sample records around 150,000 clones, around 85% of which are singletons. Around 3.5% of the sample is taken by the ten largest. Source material: peripheral blood. All receptors derive from a man aged 65 to 85 with acute or convalescent COVID-19.

This chain uses TRBV7-2 with TRBJ2-2; D remains ambiguous. With 2 bases removed from V and 4 bases from J, the gap between germline ends came to 5 bases. This CDR3 is 13 amino acids long. The germline V gene encodes CDR1 SGHTA and CDR2 FQGNSA. For the CDR3, the DNA is TGTGCCAGCAGCTTAACGGGCACCGGGGAGCTGTTTTTT. Translated: CASSLTGTGELFF.

The J gene is TRBJ2-7, the V gene TRBV5-1, with D possibly matching TRBD2 (5 bases). The V end lost 0 bases, the J end lost 2 bases, and 12 bases lay between the germline ends. The CDR3 totals 15 residues. The V gene's germline CDR1 is SGHRS and CDR2 YFSETQ. The CDR3, as DNA: TGCGCCAGCAGCTTGGCAGGCCTAGCCACCTACGAGCAGTACTTC. Translation gives CASSLAGLATYEQYF.

The gene calls are TRBV3-1 (or the pseudogene TRBV3-2) and TRBJ2-1; D gene uncertain. Germline V CDR1 and CDR2: LGHDT, YNNKEL (reference sequence). V was clipped by 0 bases and J by 9 bases, with 12 bases between them. The CDR3 has 14 residues. The CDR3 sequence: CASSQETLWAEQFF. In nucleotides, the CDR3 is TGTGCCAGCAGCCAAGAAACCCTTTGGGCTGAGCAGTTCTTC.

The V and J genes are TRBV19 and TRBJ2-2; 12 bases line up with TRBD2. V trimming: 4 bases; J trimming: 3 bases; junction bases outside the gene matches: 3. Germline V gene lookup returns CDR1 LNHDA and CDR2 SQIVND (reference sequence). This CDR3 spans 16 amino acids. The CDR3 sequence: CASSRLAGEDTGELFF. The CDR3 nucleotides read TGTGCCAGTAGTAGACTAGCGGGAGAAGACACCGGGGAGCTGTTTTTT.

This sequence joins TRBV2 and TRBJ2-7; D remains unclear. The germline V gene encodes CDR1 SNHLY and CDR2 FYNNEI. CDR3 size: 14 residues. The V and J ends lost 5 bases and 2 bases respectively, with 13 bases between them. The CDR3 spells CASSLGSPTYEQYF. The CDR3 DNA sequence: TGTGCCAGCAGTTTGGGCAGTCCCACCTACGAGCAGTACTTC.

The gene calls are TRBV6-4 and TRBJ1-1, with unresolved D. Trimming took off 5 bases at V and 1 base at J, with 11 bases between the two ends. CDR1 and CDR2 (germline): MRHNA, SNTAGT. This CDR3 region has 14 residues. CDR3 region: CASSPERTNTEAFF. CDR3 DNA: TGTGCCAGCAGTCCGGAGCGGACGAACACTGAAGCTTTCTTT.

The rearrangement joins TRBV14 to TRBJ2-1, with D possibly being TRBD1 (7 bases). Germline V gene data show CDR1 as SGHDN and CDR2 as FVKESK. The CDR3 extends over 19 amino acids. V lost 2 bases and J 4 bases, leaving 24 bases between the germline ends. The CDR3 protein is CASSQPFGTDGGGYNEQFF. DNA of the CDR3: TGTGCCAGCAGCCAACCTTTCGGGACAGATGGAGGGGGATACAATGAGCAGTTCTTC.

This clone was seen just once. The chain employs TRBV5-1 and TRBJ2-3, with 7 bases lining up with TRBD1. The CDR3 consists of 14 residues. The V segment lost 9 bases and the J segment 4 bases; nucleotides outside the gene matches: 11. The germline gives CDR1 SGHRS, CDR2 YFSETQ. The CDR3 reads CATSGTEDPDTQYF. CDR3 nucleotides: TGCGCCACCTCCGGGACAGAGGACCCAGATACGCAGTATTTT.

The gene calls are TRBV4-1 and TRBJ2-7, with 12 nucleotides matching TRBD2. Trimming at V came to 2 bases and at J to 5 bases, leaving 7 bases not matched to a gene. Germline-derived CDR1 and CDR2 are MGHRA and YSYEKL. The CDR3 has 16 residues. Written as DNA, the CDR3 is TGCGCCAGCAGCCAATCCCCGGGACTAGCGGGTCACGAGCAGTACTTC. Amino acids: CASSQSPGLAGHEQYF.

The chain is built from TRBV28 and TRBJ2-2; D ambiguous. V was clipped by 5 bases and J by 5 bases, with 12 bases between them. Germline assignment: CDR1 MDHEN and CDR2 SYDVKM. CDR3 length equals 14 residues. This chain's CDR3 is CASSPISSTGELFF. The CDR3 DNA is TGTGCCAGCAGTCCCATCAGTTCAACCGGGGAGCTGTTTTTT.

This rearrangement joins TRBV5-4 to TRBJ2-2, with D perhaps matching TRBD2 (5 bases). V was shortened by 4 bases and J by 2 bases, with 15 bases between the two germline ends. Germline CDR1 and CDR2: SGHNT and YYREEE (reference sequence). This CDR3 has 16 residues. The CDR3 reads CASSRGRSGNTGELFF. The CDR3, as DNA: TGTGCCAGCAGCCGCGGGCGGTCCGGCAACACCGGGGAGCTGTTTTTT.

The chain couples TRBV9 to TRBJ1-2; TRBD1 agrees at 9 bases. The V segment lost 4 bases and the J segment 3 bases; nucleotides outside the gene matches: 4. The CDR3 consists of 14 residues. Germline V CDR1 and CDR2: SGDLS, YYNGEE. The CDR3 sequence is CASSSRQGDYGYTF. CDR3 in DNA: TGTGCCAGCAGCTCCCGACAGGGGGACTATGGCTACACCTTC.

The chain links TRBV24-1 to TRBJ1-2; D ambiguous. Trimming took 3 bases from V and 8 from J, leaving 15 bases between them. CDR1 KGHDR and CDR2 SFDVKD come from the germline V gene. There are 14 residues in the CDR3. The CDR3 here is CATSDPGPGGGYTF. As DNA, the CDR3 is TGTGCCACCAGTGATCCCGGACCGGGAGGAGGCTACACCTTC.

This clone came up a few times. This sequence joins TRBV6-5 and TRBJ2-2, with 7 bases that match TRBD1. CDR3 length: 14 residues. The germline V gene has CDR1 MNHEY and CDR2 SVGAGI. V was clipped by 6 bases and J by 6 bases; unmatched bases: 7. CDR3 coding DNA: TGTGCCAGCAGACCGGGACAGAGGCCCGGGGAGCTGTTTTTT. This sequence encodes CASRPGQRPGELFF.

This sequence joins TRBV9 and TRBJ2-2; 12 bases map to TRBD2. The CDR3 consists of 16 residues. Trimming took 3 bases from V and 2 from J; bases not matched to a gene: 2. Germline V lookup: CDR1 SGDLS, CDR2 YYNGEE. This chain's CDR3 is CASSATSGGNTGELFF. CDR3 coding DNA: TGTGCCAGCAGCGCGACTAGCGGGGGCAACACCGGGGAGCTGTTTTTT.

V usage is TRBV24-1 and J usage is TRBJ2-1; 11 bases line up with TRBD2. Looked up from germline, CDR1 is KGHDR and CDR2 is SFDVKD. The CDR3 consists of 16 residues. V shed 3 bases and J 4 bases; nucleotides not matched to a gene: 4. This chain's CDR3 is CATSDRTSGPYNEQFF. In nucleotides, the CDR3 is TGTGCCACCAGTGATCGGACTAGCGGGCCGTACAATGAGCAGTTCTTC.

The rearrangement joins TRBV7-6 to TRBJ2-7; D remains unclear. The germline gives CDR1 SGHVS, CDR2 FNYEAQ. The V and J ends lost 5 bases and 2 bases respectively, with 13 bases between them. This CDR3 spans 14 amino acids. CDR3 sequence: CASSIGHYPYEQYF. The CDR3, as DNA: TGTGCCAGCAGCATCGGCCACTACCCCTACGAGCAGTACTTC.

V is TRBV11-3 and J is TRBJ2-3, with TRBD2 identical over 8 bases. The CDR3 is 15 amino acids. V lost 5 bases to trimming and J lost 6 bases; unmatched junction nucleotides: 10. Looked up from germline, CDR1 is SGHNT and CDR2 is YENEEA. CDR3 DNA sequence: TGTGCCAGCAGCCCACCTGCGGGGGGTTGGGATACGCAGTATTTT. Protein product: CASSPPAGGWDTQYF.

The gene calls are TRBV25-1 and TRBJ1-2; no definite D call. Germline loops: CDR1 MGHDK, CDR2 SYGVNS. This CDR3 is built from 13 residues. Trimming left V 3 bases short and J 1 base short, with 6 bases between. The CDR3 spells CASSENFNYGYTF. CDR3 nucleotide sequence: TGTGCCAGCAGTGAGAACTTTAACTATGGCTACACCTTC.

The rearrangement links TRBV19 to TRBJ1-5; 7 bases map to TRBD1. The V gene's germline CDR1 is LNHDA and CDR2 SQIVND (reference sequence). The J segment lost 3 bases and the V segment lost 3 bases, leaving 5 bases of the junction unmatched. The CDR3 has 15 amino acids. Here the CDR3 DNA reads TGTGCCAGTAGTATGGCGGGACAGTTCAATCAGCCCCAGCATTTT. Translated, it gives CASSMAGQFNQPQHF.